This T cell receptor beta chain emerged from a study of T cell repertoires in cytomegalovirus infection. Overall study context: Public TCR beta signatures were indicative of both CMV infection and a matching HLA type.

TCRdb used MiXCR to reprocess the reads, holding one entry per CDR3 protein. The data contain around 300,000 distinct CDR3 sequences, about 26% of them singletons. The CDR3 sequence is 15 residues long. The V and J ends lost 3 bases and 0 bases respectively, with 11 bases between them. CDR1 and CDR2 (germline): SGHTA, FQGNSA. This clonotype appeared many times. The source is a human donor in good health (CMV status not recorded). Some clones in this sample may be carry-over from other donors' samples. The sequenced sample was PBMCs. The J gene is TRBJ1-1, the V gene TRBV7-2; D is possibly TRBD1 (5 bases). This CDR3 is CASSLQGGMNTEAFF. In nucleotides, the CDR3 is TGTGCCAGCAGCTTGCAGGGAGGAATGAACACTGAAGCTTTCTTT.